One sample yielded the 12 T cell receptor beta chains listed below, sequenced in a study of blood T cell repertoires in COVID-19. TCRdb's table, derived via immunoSEQ multiplex PCR, lists solely in-frame clones and lacks some. Of approximately 470,000 clones in the sample, 70% to 90% were seen once. The material sequenced was peripheral blood. These receptors all stem from a human donor in a cohort sampled during active COVID-19.

The J gene is TRBJ2-5, the V gene TRBV7-2; possibly TRBD2 for D (6 bases). Between the trimmed V and J ends, which lost 1 base and 5 bases, there was a span of 11 bases. Germline CDR1 SGHTA, CDR2 FQGNSA. This CDR3 is built from 14 residues. The DNA of the CDR3 is TGTGCCAGCAGCTTAGAAGCGGGTGCGGAGACCCAGTACTTC. Its protein product is CASSLEAGAETQYF.

The CDR3 DNA reads as TGTGCCAGCAGCCAAGGTTACCCCTCAGGGTCCTACGAGCAGTACTTC. Its translation is CASSQGYPSGSYEQYF. The V and J genes are TRBV3-1 (or the pseudogene TRBV3-2) and TRBJ2-7, with TRBD1 as a possible D gene (5 bases). V was cut by 1 base and J by 1 base, with 14 bases left in between. Germline CDR1 and CDR2: LGHDT and YNNKEL (reference sequence). This CDR3 region has 16 residues.

The rearrangement joins TRBV28 to TRBJ1-2; 10 bases line up with TRBD1. The V segment lost 6 bases and the J segment 8 bases; nucleotides outside the gene matches: 9. CDR1 and CDR2 (germline): MDHEN, SYDVKM. The CDR3 length is 14 residues. CDR3 sequence reads: CASSVPGTGDGYTF. CDR3 nucleotides: TGTGCCAGCAGCGTCCCCGGGACAGGGGACGGCTACACCTTC.

This chain connects TRBV6-5 to TRBJ1-2, with D hard to call. V was trimmed by 8 bases and J by 4 bases, leaving 20 bases between them. The CDR3 is made up of 15 amino acids. CDR1 and CDR2 (germline): MNHEY, SVGAGI. CDR3 nucleotide sequence: TGTGCCAGCCGGGAGGCCCCCTCTCAATTCTATGGCTACACCTTC. Protein product: CASREAPSQFYGYTF.

This chain joins TRBV10-3 and TRBJ1-1; no clear D gene. Deletions cut 2 bases from V and 1 base from J, with 11 bases between. Germline V CDR1 and CDR2: ENHRY, SYGVKD. This CDR3 comprises 15 residues. CDR3 region: CAISESDRQNTEAFF. The CDR3 coding sequence is TGTGCCATCAGTGAGAGCGACCGCCAGAACACTGAAGCTTTCTTT.

This sequence joins TRBV27 and TRBJ1-5; no reliable D call. This CDR3 spans 15 amino acids. Trimming cost V 5 bases and J 4 bases, with 15 bases left between them. The germline V gene has CDR1 MNHEY and CDR2 SMNVEV (reference sequence). The CDR3 loop reads CASSPITGLNQPQHF. DNA of the CDR3: TGTGCCAGCAGTCCCATCACGGGGTTAAATCAGCCCCAGCATTTT.

The V and J genes are TRBV7-2 and TRBJ2-1, with 9 bases identical to TRBD2. Trimming cost V 2 bases and J 5 bases; bases outside gene matches: 4. The CDR3 is 15 amino acids. Germline values: CDR1 SGHTA, CDR2 FQGNSA. The CDR3 DNA follows: TGTGCCAGCAGCTTAAGTGCGGGAGGGGACAATGAGCAGTTCTTC. This codes for CASSLSAGGDNEQFF.

This rearrangement joins TRBV9 to TRBJ2-1, with 8 bases identical to TRBD1. Germline V gives CDR1 SGDLS, CDR2 YYNGEE. This CDR3 contains 15 residues. V lost 3 bases and J lost 4; bases outside the gene matches: 6. Written as DNA, the CDR3 is TGTGCCAGCAGCGGCCGGGACAGGCGTTACAATGAGCAGTTCTTC. Translated: CASSGRDRRYNEQFF.

The V and J genes are TRBV7-2 and TRBJ2-1; possible D gene TRBD2, 6 bases. Germline CDR1 and CDR2: SGHTA and FQGNSA. V lost 5 bases and J lost 0, with 8 bases in between. This CDR3 spans 14 amino acids. The CDR3 spells CASSRDSSYNEQFF. In nucleotides, the CDR3 is TGTGCCAGCAGCCGGGACTCCTCCTACAATGAGCAGTTCTTC.

Turning to this clone: An end of the junction does not agree with germline; a read error may underlie this. J is TRBJ2-3 and V is TRBV2, with TRBD2 as a possible D gene (6 bases). The germline gives CDR1 SNHLY, CDR2 FYNNEI. The CDR3 is 16 residues long. CDR3 DNA: TGTGCCAGCAGGGAAGATCTAGCGTCCAGCACAGATACGCAGTATTTT. It is translated as CASREDLASSTDTQYF.

The CDR3 protein is CASSLRDRAGYTF. The DNA for the CDR3 is TGTGCCAGTAGTCTACGGGACAGGGCTGGCTACACCTTC. V gene TRBV19 combines with J gene TRBJ1-2; the match to TRBD1 covers 9 bases. This CDR3 contains 13 residues. V shed 5 bases and J 7 bases; nucleotides not matched to a gene: 5. In germline, CDR1 is LNHDA, CDR2 SQIVND (reference sequence).

The rearrangement links TRBV27 to TRBJ1-2; D gene unclear. Germline values: CDR1 MNHEY, CDR2 SMNVEV (reference sequence). Trimming took off 8 bases at V and 5 bases at J, with 6 bases between the two ends. The length of the CDR3 is 10 residues. Here the CDR3 reads CASVYYGYTF. The CDR3 DNA reads as TGTGCCAGCGTCTATTATGGCTACACCTTC.